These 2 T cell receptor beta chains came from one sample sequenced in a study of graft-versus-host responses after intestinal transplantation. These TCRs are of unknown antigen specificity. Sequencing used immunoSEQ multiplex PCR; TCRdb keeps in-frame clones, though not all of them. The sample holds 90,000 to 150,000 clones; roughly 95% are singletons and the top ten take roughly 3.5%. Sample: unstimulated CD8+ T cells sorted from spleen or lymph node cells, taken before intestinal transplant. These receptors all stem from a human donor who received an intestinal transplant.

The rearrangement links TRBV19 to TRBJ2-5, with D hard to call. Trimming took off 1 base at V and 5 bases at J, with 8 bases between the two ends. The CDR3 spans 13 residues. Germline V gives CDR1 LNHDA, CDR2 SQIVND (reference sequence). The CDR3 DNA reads TGTGCCAGTAGTATAGGGATATGGGAGACCCAGTACTTC. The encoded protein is CASSIGIWETQYF. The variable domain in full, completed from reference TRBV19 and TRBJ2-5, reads DGGITQSPKYLFRKEGQNVTLSCEQNLNHDAMYWYRQDPGQGLRLIYYSQIVNDFQKGDIAEGYSVSREKKESFPLTVTSAQKNPTAFYLCASSIGIWETQYFGPGTRLLVL.

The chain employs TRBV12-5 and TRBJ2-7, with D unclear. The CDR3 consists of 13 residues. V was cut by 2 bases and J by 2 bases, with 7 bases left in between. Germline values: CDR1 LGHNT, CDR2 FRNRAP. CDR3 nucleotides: TGTGCTAGTGGTTTGTTTCCCCCCTACGAGCAGTACTTC. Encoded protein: CASGLFPPYEQYF. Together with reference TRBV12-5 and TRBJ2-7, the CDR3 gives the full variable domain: DARVTQTPRHKVTEMGQEVTMRCQPILGHNTVFWYRQTMMQGLELLAYFRNRAPLDDSGMPKDRFSAEMPDATLATLKIQPSEPRDSAVYFCASGLFPPYEQYFGPGTRLTVT.